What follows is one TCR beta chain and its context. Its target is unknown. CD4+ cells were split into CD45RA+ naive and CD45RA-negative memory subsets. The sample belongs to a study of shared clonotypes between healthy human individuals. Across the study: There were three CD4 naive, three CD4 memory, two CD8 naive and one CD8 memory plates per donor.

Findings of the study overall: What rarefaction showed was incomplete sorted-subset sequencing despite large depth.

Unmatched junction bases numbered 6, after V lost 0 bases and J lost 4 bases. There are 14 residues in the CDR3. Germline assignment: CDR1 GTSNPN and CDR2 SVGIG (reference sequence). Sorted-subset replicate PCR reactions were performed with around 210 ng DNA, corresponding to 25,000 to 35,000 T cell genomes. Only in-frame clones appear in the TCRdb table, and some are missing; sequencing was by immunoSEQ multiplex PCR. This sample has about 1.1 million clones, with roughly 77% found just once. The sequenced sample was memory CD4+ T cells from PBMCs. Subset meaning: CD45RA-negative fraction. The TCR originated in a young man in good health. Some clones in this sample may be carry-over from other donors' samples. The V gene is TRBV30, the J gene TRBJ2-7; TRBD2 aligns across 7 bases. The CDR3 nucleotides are TGTGCCTGGAGTGTGGTGACTAGCTCGTACGAGCAGTACTTC. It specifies CAWSVVTSSYEQYF.